The 11 T cell receptor beta chains in this list originate from one sample, sequenced in a study of T-cell memory formation after mild COVID-19. TCRdb used MiXCR to reprocess the 5' RACE reads, holding one entry per CDR3 protein. The sample holds around 160,000 distinct CDR3 sequences, 11% seen once. Sample: PBMCs or a T cell subset sorted from them (not recorded which). The origin of the receptors is a man younger than 35 who had mild COVID-19 (a few samples of this study predate the infection). Cell type and time point are not known.

This clonotype was seen a few times. The chain has TRBV7-9 and TRBJ1-1; D is undetermined. This CDR3 contains 13 residues. The V gene lost 5 bases and the J gene lost 7 bases, with 14 bases spanning the gap. Germline CDR1 and CDR2: SEHNR and FQNEAQ (reference sequence). The CDR3 DNA reads TGTGCCAGCAGCCCCTCAGGAAGTAGTGAAGCTTTCTTT. It specifies CASSPSGSSEAFF.

The chain couples TRBV7-2 to TRBJ1-5, with 8 bases lining up with TRBD1. J was trimmed by 5 bases and V by 4 bases; bases with no gene match: 4. Per germline, CDR1 SGHTA and CDR2 FQGNSA. This CDR3 contains 14 residues. The CDR3 here is CASSSTGAYQPQHF. CDR3 nucleotides: TGTGCCAGCAGCTCGACAGGGGCGTATCAGCCCCAGCATTTT.

This clonotype was seen more than once but under ten times. The rearrangement uses TRBV10-3 and TRBJ2-1, with D unclear. CDR1 is ENHRY, CDR2 SYGVKD, per germline. The CDR3 runs to 15 residues. Trimming stripped 0 bases from V and 4 bases from J, with 10 bases between. For the CDR3, the DNA is TGTGCCATCAGTGAGTCTTGGCCAGCATACAATGAGCAGTTCTTC. As protein: CAISESWPAYNEQFF.

This clonotype was found a few times. The chain is built from TRBV27 and TRBJ2-4; D is ambiguous. Per the germline V gene, CDR1 is MNHEY and CDR2 is SMNVEV (reference sequence). This CDR3 is built from 16 residues. Trimming shortened V by 0 bases and J by 2 bases, and 11 bases separated the two germline ends. The CDR3 is CASSLSFGLTKNIQYF. CDR3 DNA: TGTGCCAGCAGTTTATCTTTTGGGTTGACCAAAAACATTCAGTACTTC.

This clonotype has ten or more counts. The chain joins TRBV5-1 to TRBJ2-5; 10 bases are shared with TRBD2. The CDR3 covers 15 residues. After removal of 1 base from V and 5 bases from J, the junction contained 5 bases not matched to a gene. The germline V gene encodes CDR1 SGHRS and CDR2 YFSETQ. The CDR3, as DNA: TGCGCCAGCAGCTTGCAGGGGACTAGCGTCGAGACCCAGTACTTC. It translates to CASSLQGTSVETQYF.

V usage is TRBV27 and J usage is TRBJ2-1, with 7 bases lining up with TRBD1. Germline CDR1 and CDR2: MNHEY and SMNVEV (reference sequence). The CDR3 extends over 14 amino acids. J was trimmed by 4 bases and V by 11 bases; bases with no gene match: 11. As DNA, the CDR3 is TGTGCCGGCCATAGGGACAGTGAGTACAATGAGCAGTTCTTC. Translation: CAGHRDSEYNEQFF.

This sequence joins TRBV7-2 and TRBJ2-1; 12 bases are shared with TRBD2. CDR3 size: 19 residues. J gave up 4 bases and V 1 base, and 11 bases lay outside the gene matches. Germline CDR1 is SGHTA and CDR2 is FQGNSA. The CDR3 spells CASSLGALGLAGIYNEQFF. The DNA of the CDR3 is TGTGCCAGCAGCTTAGGGGCACTTGGACTAGCGGGGATATACAATGAGCAGTTCTTC.

This clonotype was counted between two and nine times. This CDR3 is CASTLYMGGYTEAFF. DNA of the CDR3: TGTGCCAGCACCCTATATATGGGGGGGTACACTGAAGCTTTCTTT. The rearrangement joins TRBV12-3 or TRBV12-4 to TRBJ1-1; D perhaps matches TRBD1 (5 bases). The CDR3 has 15 residues. Trimming cost V 7 bases and J 3 bases, with 18 bases left between them.

This clonotype showed up just a few times. This chain links TRBV30 with TRBJ1-4; 8 bases align to TRBD1. The germline CDR1 and CDR2 sequences are GTSNPN and SVGIG (reference sequence). The CDR3 sequence is 16 residues long. J was trimmed by 9 bases and V by 0 bases; bases with no gene match: 12. The CDR3 region has the DNA TGTGCCTGGAGTGTAAGCCGGACAGGGAAGCCCAAAAAACTGTTTTTT. It encodes CAWSVSRTGKPKKLFF.

The gene calls are TRBV7-9 and TRBJ1-3; D unclear. Deletions cut 4 bases from V and 0 bases from J, with 10 bases between. The CDR3 runs to 15 residues. CDR1 and CDR2 from the germline V gene are SEHNR and FQNEAQ (reference sequence). The CDR3 reads CASSSRSISGNTIYF. In DNA, the CDR3 is TGTGCCAGCAGCTCCCGGTCGATCTCTGGAAACACCATATATTTT. Together with reference TRBV7-9 and TRBJ1-3, the CDR3 gives the full variable domain: DTGVSQNPRHKITKRGQNVTFRCDPISEHNRLYWYRQTLGQGPEFLTYFQNEAQLEKSRLLSDRFSAERPKGSFSTLEIQRTEQGDSAMYLCASSSRSISGNTIYFGEGSWLTVV.

The chain joins TRBV5-1 to TRBJ2-7; tentatively, D is TRBD1 (6 bases). The germline CDR1 and CDR2 sequences are SGHRS and YFSETQ. The CDR3 runs to 13 residues. Trimming pared 3 bases from V and 5 bases from J, leaving 12 bases between. CDR3 in amino acids: CASSSQGPNEQYF. CDR3 sequence (DNA): TGCGCCAGCAGCTCACAGGGACCCAACGAGCAGTACTTC.